The clone carrying this TCR beta chain appeared many times. Its antigen is not identified. CDR3 length: 12 residues. The V gene's germline CDR1 is SGHDT and CDR2 YYEEEE. V was pared by 1 base and J by 7 bases, with 7 bases between. From RNA transcripts, TCR beta CDR3 regions were amplified. The TCR CDR3 was amplified in a first-round RT-PCR using the HTBI primer set. TCRdb ran MiXCR on the multiplex PCR reads and lists one entry per CDR3 protein. The data show roughly 300,000 distinct CDR3 sequences, with 11% to 15% seen just once and 20% to 25% held by the top ten. Hyperthyroidism in the patients, aged 18 to 65, was newly diagnosed and under 2 months in duration. Clinicians diagnosed patients from clinical symptoms, serum thyroxine and TRAb, thyroid ultrasound and orbital computed tomography. PBMCs were sourced from less than 13 ml fresh peripheral blood. This specimen belongs to a study of T cells in Graves' hyperthyroidism and ophthalmopathy.

Findings of the study overall: The model foresaw ophthalmopathy a median 6.5 months prior to onset.

The rearrangement uses TRBV5-6 and TRBJ2-3; D not certain. The TCR comes from a woman in her 30s with Graves' hyperthyroidism. Sequenced input: blood. The DNA for the CDR3 is TGTGCCAGCAGCTTGAGTCGGAATACGCAGTATTTT. Its protein is CASSLSRNTQYF. The full variable domain, with the rest looked up from reference TRBV5-6 and TRBJ2-3, is DAGVTQSPTHLIKTRGQQVTLRCSPKSGHDTVSWYQQALGQGPQFIFQYYEEEERQRGNFPDRFSGHQFPNYSSELNVNALLLGDSALYLCASSLSRNTQYFGPGTRLTVL.